This T cell receptor beta chain came from a study of post-analysis software for immune sequencing data. In its sample, this clonotype was seen a few times. Prepared libraries of TCR beta cDNA carried unique molecular identifiers. TCRdb re-analysed the PCR reads in MiXCR, keeping a single row per CDR3 protein. The sample gives 350,000 to 450,000 distinct CDR3 sequences, 30% to 40% of which show up once; around 8% is in the top ten. The sequenced sample consisted of blood. The receptor comes from a girl aged 2 to 9 with multiple sclerosis.

The CDR3, as DNA: TGTGCCAGCACCAAAGGAGGGAAAGAGACCCAGTACTTC. This encodes CASTKGGKETQYF. This chain joins TRBV5-5 and TRBJ2-5; D possibly corresponds to TRBD2 (6 bases). This CDR3 is built from 13 residues. Trimming cost V 6 bases and J 3 bases, with 12 bases left between them. CDR1 SGHKS and CDR2 YYEKEE come from the germline V gene (reference sequence).